This entry features one TCR beta chain sequence. Its antigen specificity is not known. No base-level quality is on record; no much larger clone is a single base apart. The data were taken from a study of cytomegalovirus exposure and HLA in healthy donors (dated by TCRdb to the late 2010s). With respect to the entire study: An earlier analysis of under 600 of the donors reported 250 to 300 Gb of sequence data and 100 million to 140 million unique TCR beta sequences from about 179 million T cells. An early release that covered fewer than 750 HLA-typed donors contained about 300 gigabases of sequencing data and 80 million or so unique TCR sequences. Of the approximately 370 genotyped donors, 80% to 90% were placed in the genetic ancestry cluster associated with self-reported Caucasian donors. The study aimed to test whether cataloging public T cell receptors could reveal signatures of past pathogen exposure. The study used immunosequencing to profile the T cell repertoires of several hundred subjects and linked those repertoires to cytomegalovirus serostatus. Besides the first cohort of 550 to 750 subjects, a separate validation cohort made up of over 95 different subjects was used. High-throughput TCR immunosequencing, statistical association of individual TCRs with disease status, and machine learning were combined to predict cytomegalovirus infection status. A later analysis re-examined previously published TCR beta repertoires from about 700 donors and added high-resolution HLA genotyping to investigate patterns of TCR occurrence. The later analysis used no new phenotypic data to find candidate immune exposures, relying instead on TCR beta sequences and their occurrence across donors. To decide whether each TCR beta V gene segment behaved as functional or pseudogenic, an earlier analysis of approximately 620 of the donors relied on high-throughput TCR beta sequencing. Donor age, sex, ethnicity and CMV serostatus were compiled together with the repertoire data. A later genetic analysis used genome-wide SNP genotypes for about 65% of the 666 donors, treating that subset as a discovery cohort. Every discovery cohort repertoire had been produced on one sequencing platform. HLA typing included class I and class II loci at four-digit resolution. Typing coverage varied by locus: roughly 629-630 donors for A, B, C, DRB1 and DQB1; roughly 510 for DQA1; approximately 570 for DPA1; 400 to 480 for DPB1. Several DR-DQ haplotypes were handled as single units for association and clustering because linkage in the cohort was strong. Among around 400 genotyped donors of the cohort, an average of roughly 230,000 unique TCR beta nucleotide sequences was sequenced per donor, of which 15% to 20% were non-productive.

Preparation of the library involved the immunoSEQ multiplex PCR assay. The multiplex PCR relied on a mix of 60 forward primers for TCR Vbeta segments and 13 reverse primers for TCR Jbeta segments. A multiplex PCR assay on genomic DNA amplified the CDR3 region of rearranged TCR beta genes. Amplified TCR beta libraries were sequenced as 87-base-pair reads on the Illumina HiSeq System. The published analysis was carried out like this. Across the 670 or so repertoires, a later analysis counted approximately 75 million unique TCR beta chains, 9 million to 14 million of which were shared by at least two donors. To remove PCR and sequencing errors, raw reads were error-corrected and collapsed into unique sequences using a nearest-neighbor algorithm that merged closely related sequences. V, D and J gene segments were assigned by aligning CDR3 sequences to IMGT reference sequences. For a sequence to be retained, a match of at least six nucleotides was required to both a V gene segment and a J gene segment. A rearrangement counted as productive if the CDR3 had no stop codons and remained in frame with V and J, and every other rearrangement counted as non-productive. Following IMGT convention, CDR3 was defined as the stretch from the second conserved V-encoded cysteine to the conserved J-encoded phenylalanine. The earlier analysis of 500 to 600 of the donors excluded sequences that lacked an unambiguous match to a single V gene segment. An earlier analysis of a few hundred of the donors classified V segments as functional when productive rearrangements were above 56.7% and as segregating when the standard deviation between donors was above 5%. A statistical classification framework was built for diagnosing cytomegalovirus status from the catalog of TCR beta chain sequences. V and J gene assignment, in a later analysis, came from comparing TCR nucleotide sequences with IMGT/GENE-DB human TR gene sequences. In a later analysis, CDR3 sequences and most-parsimonious VDJ recombination scenarios were assigned using the TCRdist pipeline. In a later analysis, every TCR beta chain was defined by the combination of its CDR3 amino acid sequence and its V-gene family, and reads without a unique V-gene family were dropped. As a way to deal with suspected cross-contamination and a sequencing artifact, a later analysis dropped roughly 600 nucleotide sequences that were highly shared and had low generation probability. In a later analysis, a clonal expansion index for each public chain was calculated from normalized within-repertoire ranks of inferred template counts. In a later analysis, generation probabilities were computed with a VDJ recombination model fitted to out-of-frame rearrangements, and the resulting probabilities were checked against IGoR. A later analysis scored TCR-TCR, TCR-HLA and TCR-CMV co-occurrence with hypergeometric tests, applying a repertoire-size bias correction to TCR pairs. In a later analysis, false discovery rates were estimated by permuting HLA or CMV assignments 20 times. A later analysis grouped co-occurring TCRs with DBSCAN, adding TCRdist sequence similarity when clustering within HLA-allele-positive subsets. For co-occurrence clustering, repertoires with fewer than 30,000 or more than 120,000 public chains were excluded, along with about five repertoires with anomalous nucleotide sharing. As stored in TCRdb, this immuneACCESS dataset retains in-frame rearrangements with V and J assigned. A fraction of the clones does not appear; measured against another copy, unresolved V genes explain less than half of the discrepancy, and the remainder lacks a known reason. The D gene and trimming were derived from the DNA, and the V and J assignments and clone size from that table. The sample data list about 190,000 clones, and roughly four fifths of these were observed just once. Less than 4% of the sample lies in the top ten.

In total, roughly 670 healthy bone marrow donors made up the cohort. At the time of sampling, all cohort members were nominally healthy, though unrecorded immune exposures were likely present. The donor tested CMV seropositive, placing the donor among the 250 to 350 seropositive members of the cohort. A peripheral blood sample was collected from each donor, and TCR beta sequencing was performed on peripheral blood mononuclear cells. The Qiagen DNeasy Blood Extraction Kit was used to extract genomic DNA from the blood cell samples. The full study reports these points: In a later genetic analysis, fewer N-insertions in productive TCRs were reported among donors in an Asian-associated ancestry cluster than the roughly 710-donor mean. HLA typing was unavailable for some donors at each locus, so association tests used only the typed subset. In a later analysis, HLA-associated TCR beta chains were found to be more clonally expanded and to have lower generation probabilities than equally common non-associated chains. In an earlier analysis of 450 to 750 of the donors, most TCR beta V segments appeared in productive rearrangements about 90% or about 30% of the time, broadly matching IMGT annotations. A later genetic analysis associated a missense DCLRE1C variant with V-gene and J-gene trimming of TCR beta chains, and an independent cohort replicated the association. A later analysis found that most CMV-associated TCR beta chains appeared HLA-restricted, with HLA associations seemingly driven largely by CMV exposure. In a later analysis, several top co-occurrence clusters were reported to appear linked to parvovirus B19, influenza, CMV and Epstein-Barr virus. A total of roughly 160 TCR beta chains were listed by the study as associated with cytomegalovirus. Correlated functional status among segregating V segments might be attributable to linkage disequilibrium, but an unknown experimental factor could not be ruled out. In vitro tests confirmed that a few of the cytomegalovirus-associated TCR beta chains recognize cytomegalovirus antigens. For the cohort, immune exposure information was limited to CMV serostatus. In a later analysis, TCR association rates were found to vary across HLA loci, with the most associated TCRs seen for DRB1 alleles and the fewest for HLA-C alleles. A further reported finding was that TCR beta sequences accurately predicted the HLA-A and HLA-B alleles for most subjects in the first cohort. Assigning TCR associations to individual alleles was difficult when HLA alleles, especially DR and DQ, strongly co-occurred. A group of highly shared sequence variants was considered likely to be a technical artifact of the sequencing pipeline. Presence/absence analyses assumed roughly uniform sequencing depth across donors, an assumption that may not hold. Some IMGT-functional V segments, including TRBV6-2 and TRBV6-3, could not be distinguished by the 87-base-pair reads and were therefore excluded. The earlier analysis of a few hundred of the donors excluded some 15 rarely observed V segments, including chromosome 9 orphons, because counts were too low. At a false discovery rate of 0.05, a later analysis linked 16,000 or so TCR beta sequences to specific HLA alleles. The cohort was sequenced for TCR beta chains only, and without alpha or paired-chain data the features that could be detected were limited. The classifier was reported to diagnose cytomegalovirus status with high specificity and sensitivity in both the original cohort and the validation cohort. Most TCR sequences were observed very rarely across donors, whereas some public TCRs were present in many individuals. The authors suggested that the approach could potentially be generalized to other disease states and immunological phenotypes.

The germline V gene encodes CDR1 LNHDA and CDR2 SQIVND (reference sequence). Trimming leaves V shorter by 1 base and J shorter by 6 bases, with the junction holding 9 bases beyond the gene matches. The CDR3, from cysteine to phenylalanine, totals 16 residues. Of the read, only the CDR3 DNA is kept; its 48 bases are in frame from base 1. Sequencing input: PBMCs. The origin of this receptor is a woman under 40 in good health and CMV-seropositive. The V and J genes are TRBV19 and TRBJ2-1, and TRBD2 matches 7 of the central bases. The CDR3 protein is CASSIGTTSRRNEQFF. The nucleotide sequence reads TGTGCCAGTAGTATAGGTACGACTAGCCGGCGCAATGAGCAGTTCTTC.